The present entry profiles one TCR beta chain with its context. Its antigen is still unknown. These data originate in a study of cytomegalovirus exposure and HLA in healthy donors. Broader study findings: Previous analysis showed most TCR beta V segments were productive about 90% or about 30% of the time. An analysis was carried out later, and it reportedly showed fewer N-insertions in an Asian-associated ancestry cluster than the approximately 700-donor mean. Further analysis, carried out later, found HLA-associated TCR beta chains more clonally expanded than equally common other chains.

It was healthy bone marrow donors who served as donors. With 60 Vbeta and 13 Jbeta primers, the PCR was carried out. The assay was immunoSEQ multiplex PCR, and TCRdb's table has in-frame clones only and misses some. In the table there are about 270,000 clones, about nine tenths of which are singletons. The receptor's source is a man aged 35-49 years in good health and CMV-seropositive. The sequenced material came from PBMCs.

This chain's CDR3 is CASSETPGDTEAFF. CDR3 coding DNA: TGTGCCAGCAGTGAGACCCCTGGAGACACTGAAGCTTTCTTT. The J gene is TRBJ1-1, the V gene TRBV2; D remains ambiguous. V was shortened by 3 bases and J by 3 bases, with 11 bases between the two germline ends. The CDR3 is made up of 14 amino acids. Germline-derived CDR1 and CDR2 are SNHLY and FYNNEI.